The 11 T cell receptor beta chains in this list originate from one sample, sequenced in a study of beta chain features in type 1 diabetes. Every isolated RNA sample was fully reverse transcribed, so sequencing captured expressed TCRB transcripts. Repertoires were generated with immunoSEQ multiplex PCR, while TCRdb's copy carries only in-frame clones and drops some. The sample includes approximately 340,000 clones, around 16% of them seen just once. Source material: naive CD4+ T cells from blood. These receptors came from a woman younger than 35 in good health.

The chain carries TRBV29-1 and TRBJ1-5; TRBD1 matches at 9 bases. The CDR3 length is 14 residues. Unmatched junction bases numbered 11, after V lost 5 bases and J lost 9 bases. CDR1 is SQVTM and CDR2 is ANQGSEA in the germline V gene. The CDR3 sequence: CSVTGQGLGGPQHF. As DNA, the CDR3 is TGCAGCGTTACGGGACAGGGCCTCGGGGGGCCCCAGCATTTT.

The V call is TRBV6-6, the J call TRBJ1-5; 10 bases are a match to TRBD1. Trimming at V came to 8 bases and at J to 5 bases, leaving 3 bases not matched to a gene. The CDR3 extends over 13 amino acids. Germline-derived CDR1 and CDR2 are MNHNY and SVGAGI (reference sequence). As DNA, the CDR3 is TGTGCCAGCTTAGACAGGGGGCATCAGCCCCAGCATTTT. Translating it yields CASLDRGHQPQHF.

The chain has TRBV29-1 and TRBJ2-7; D perhaps matches TRBD1 (5 bases). Trimming pared 3 bases from V and 5 bases from J, leaving 11 bases between. Germline V gives CDR1 SQVTM, CDR2 ANQGSEA. This CDR3 is built from 12 residues. This CDR3 reads CSVDAGIDEQYF. The CDR3 DNA reads TGCAGCGTTGATGCAGGGATAGACGAGCAGTACTTC.

In its sample, this clone was seen a few times. This chain joins TRBV13 and TRBJ1-5; TRBD1 aligns across 8 bases. This CDR3 is 17 amino acids long. J was trimmed by 4 bases and V by 5 bases; bases with no gene match: 13. Germline V gene lookup returns CDR1 PRHDT and CDR2 FYEKMQ (reference sequence). The CDR3 loop is CASSLRTGSGNNQPQHF. Here the CDR3 DNA reads TGTGCCAGCAGCCTCCGGACAGGGTCCGGGAATAATCAGCCCCAGCATTTT.

The rearrangement uses TRBV4-2 and TRBJ2-1; TRBD2 matches at 9 bases. Germline trimming cut 0 bases from V and 8 bases from J; bases unmatched to any gene: 11. This CDR3 comprises 17 residues. Germline CDR1 and CDR2: LGHNA and YNFKEQ. CDR3 sequence (DNA): TGTGCCAGCAGCCAAGATCTTAGTGGACTAGCGAACGATGAGCAGTTCTTC. It codes for CASSQDLSGLANDEQFF.

This chain joins TRBV9 and TRBJ2-3, with a possible D match to TRBD2 (6 bases). The germline V gene encodes CDR1 SGDLS and CDR2 YYNGEE. This CDR3 region has 15 residues. Trimming took 3 bases from V and 2 from J, leaving 13 bases between them. CDR3 DNA: TGTGCCAGCAGCGCTTTGGAGGGATTCACAGATACGCAGTATTTT. This sequence encodes CASSALEGFTDTQYF.

This clone was seen only a few times. One end of the junction fails to match germline, which may point to a read error. The J gene is TRBJ1-5, the V gene TRBV28; D gene uncertain. CDR1 and CDR2 from the germline V gene are MDHEN and SYDVKM. The CDR3 loop spans 14 amino acids. The CDR3 sequence: CASSTKNGNPPQHF. The CDR3 nucleotides read TGTGCCAGCAGTACCAAAAATGGCAATCCGCCCCAGCATTTT.

This clone was seen a few times. The chain couples TRBV28 to TRBJ1-2; D remains unclear. Germline CDR1 is MDHEN and CDR2 is SYDVKM. V shed 2 bases and J shed 4 bases, with 2 bases lying between them. The CDR3 loop spans 11 amino acids. CDR3 in amino acids: CASSLLYGYTF. The CDR3 DNA sequence: TGTGCCAGCAGTTTACTCTATGGCTACACCTTC.

The sample holds a few counts of this clone. This chain joins TRBV7-9 and TRBJ2-6; possible D gene TRBD1, 5 bases. The CDR3 is made up of 17 amino acids. Germline CDR1 SEHNR, CDR2 FQNEAQ (reference sequence). The germline V and J ends were trimmed by 3 bases and 2 bases, with 14 bases remaining between them. CDR3 sequence: CASSFGGAGPGANVLTF. The CDR3 DNA follows: TGTGCCAGCAGCTTTGGTGGGGCCGGGCCTGGGGCCAACGTCCTGACTTTC.

This clone was observed a handful of times. The chain uses TRBV6-4 and TRBJ2-1, with 11 bases identical to TRBD2. V lost 2 bases and J lost 9; bases outside the gene matches: 3. The CDR3 length is 14 residues. The germline gives CDR1 MRHNA, CDR2 SNTAGT. The CDR3 nucleotides are TGTGCCAGCAGTGACATAACTAGCGGGAGTGAGCAGTTCTTC. Protein product: CASSDITSGSEQFF.

The genes are TRBV28 and TRBJ1-2, with D unclear. The CDR3 spans 15 residues. The V and J ends lost 1 base and 8 bases respectively, with 17 bases between them. In germline, CDR1 is MDHEN, CDR2 SYDVKM. Here the CDR3 DNA reads TGTGCCAGCAGTTTATTAGGCACAGCTTCTTACGGCTACACCTTC. Encoded protein: CASSLLGTASYGYTF.